The 32 T cell receptor beta chains below were found in one sample sequenced in a study of shared clonotypes between healthy human individuals. The data were produced by immunoSEQ multiplex PCR, yet TCRdb's version contains in-frame clones alone and is incomplete. The sample contains under 1,100,000 clones, around 78% of which appear only once. The sample was memory CD4+ T cells from PBMCs. As to subset: CD45RA-negative fraction. These receptors were obtained from a man between 18 and 35 years old in good health. Some clones in this sample may be carry-over from other donors' samples.

On this clone: With only one base between it and a far larger clone, this is likely a read error. The sample holds other DNA sequences that translate to the same CDR3. The chain links TRBV29-1 to TRBJ2-5; D perhaps matches TRBD2 (5 bases). Germline CDR1 and CDR2: SQVTM and ANQGSEA. The CDR3 sequence is 16 residues long. Trimming shortened V by 2 bases and J by 0 bases, and 16 bases separated the two germline ends. Here the CDR3 reads CSVERSSGGYQETQYF. CDR3 nucleotide sequence: TGCAGCGTTGAACGATCCAGCGGAGGCTACCAAGAGACCCAGTACTTC.

The chain is built from TRBV30 and TRBJ1-1; 7 nucleotides line up with TRBD1. This CDR3 has 15 amino acids. V trimming: 2 bases; J trimming: 6 bases; junction bases outside the gene matches: 12. The germline gives CDR1 GTSNPN, CDR2 SVGIG (reference sequence). The CDR3 region is CAWSSRTRDSPEAFF. The CDR3, as DNA: TGTGCCTGGAGTTCCCGGACCCGGGACAGTCCTGAAGCTTTCTTT.

V and J are TRBV2 and TRBJ2-3; maybe TRBD1 (7 bases). The CDR3 is 14 residues long. V gave up 6 bases and J gave up 5 bases, with 15 bases separating them. Germline V gives CDR1 SNHLY, CDR2 FYNNEI. The CDR3: CASRAYRGGDTQYF. As DNA, the CDR3 is TGTGCCAGCAGGGCTTACAGGGGAGGAGATACGCAGTATTTT.

Concerning this clone: This sample also contains other DNA sequences that code for the same CDR3. The chain recombines TRBV5-1 with TRBJ2-3; 11 bases line up with TRBD2. The J segment lost 2 bases and the V segment lost 3 bases, leaving 5 bases of the junction unmatched. The germline gives CDR1 SGHRS, CDR2 YFSETQ. The CDR3 runs to 16 residues. CDR3 loop: CASSSGTSGLTDTQYF. The CDR3 DNA reads TGCGCCAGCAGCTCTGGGACTAGCGGCCTCACAGATACGCAGTATTTT. Variable domain in full (rest from reference TRBV5-1 and TRBJ2-3): KAGVTQTPRYLIKTRGQQVTLSCSPISGHRSVSWYQQTPGQGLQFLFEYFSETQRNKGNFPGRFSGRQFSNSRSEMNVSTLELGDSALYLCASSSGTSGLTDTQYFGPGTRLTVL.

This chain connects TRBV7-9 to TRBJ1-4; a possible D gene is TRBD1 (5 bases). The germline V gene has CDR1 SEHNR and CDR2 FQNEAQ (reference sequence). There are 16 residues in the CDR3. V lost 3 bases, J lost 4 bases, and 15 bases lay in between. For the CDR3, the DNA is TGTGCCAGCAGCTTTTGGACACCGAGTTATAATGAAAAACTGTTTTTT. Protein: CASSFWTPSYNEKLFF.

This clone was recorded once. The V gene is TRBV30, the J gene TRBJ2-5, with D unresolved. This CDR3 has 14 amino acids. Germline loops: CDR1 GTSNPN, CDR2 SVGIG (reference sequence). Deletions cut 1 base from V and 2 bases from J, with 11 bases between. This CDR3 reads CAWSEGQLQETQYF. The CDR3 region has the DNA TGTGCCTGGAGTGAAGGGCAGCTTCAAGAGACCCAGTACTTC.

Written as DNA, the CDR3 is TGTGCCAGCAGCCCTGACGCCCCCACAGATACGCAGTATTTT. Its protein is CASSPDAPTDTQYF. The gene calls are TRBV28 and TRBJ2-3; no clear D. Trimming removed 6 bases from V and 2 bases from J, with 12 bases in between. Germline V gene sequence: CDR1 MDHEN, CDR2 SYDVKM. The CDR3 contains 14 residues.

Concerning this clone: Additional DNA sequences in this sample encode the identical CDR3. This chain links TRBV9 with TRBJ1-3; D remains unclear. Deletions cut 2 bases from V and 3 bases from J, with 6 bases between. Germline V gene lookup returns CDR1 SGDLS and CDR2 YYNGEE. The CDR3 spans 13 residues. The CDR3 loop is CASSVGGGNTIYF. CDR3 sequence (DNA): TGTGCCAGCAGCGTTGGAGGTGGAAACACCATATATTTT.

V usage is TRBV4-1 and J usage is TRBJ1-2; tentative D call: TRBD1 (6 bases). V was pared by 1 base and J by 7 bases, with 16 bases between. This CDR3 is built from 15 residues. CDR1 is MGHRA, CDR2 YSYEKL, per germline. The chain's CDR3 is CASSQVGGLNVGYTF. In DNA, the CDR3 is TGCGCCAGCAGCCAAGTCGGGGGGCTCAACGTTGGCTACACCTTC.

The V gene is TRBV7-9, the J gene TRBJ2-5; no firm D call. The CDR3 consists of 15 residues. Germline CDR1 SEHNR, CDR2 FQNEAQ (reference sequence). Trimming stripped 3 bases from V and 0 bases from J, with 11 bases between. The CDR3 DNA is TGTGCCAGCAGCTTCGGTGGTAAATACCAAGAGACCCAGTACTTC. It translates to CASSFGGKYQETQYF.

This clone was seen a few times. V usage is TRBV10-3 and J usage is TRBJ1-1, with 11 positions matching TRBD1. Germline CDR1 is ENHRY and CDR2 is SYGVKD. The length of the CDR3 is 16 residues. V lost 2 bases and J lost 4; bases outside the gene matches: 6. CDR3 in amino acids: CAISERTGGSGTEAFF. CDR3 bases: TGTGCCATCAGTGAGAGGACAGGGGGCTCGGGCACTGAAGCTTTCTTT.

This chain joins TRBV7-3 and TRBJ2-1; tentative D call: TRBD2 (5 bases). The germline V and J ends were trimmed by 2 bases and 5 bases, with 10 bases remaining between them. Germline loops: CDR1 SGHTA, CDR2 FQGTGA. The CDR3 is 14 amino acids. The CDR3 is CASSLGPGNNEQFF. In nucleotides, the CDR3 is TGTGCCAGCAGCTTAGGACCGGGAAACAATGAGCAGTTCTTC.

This clone has more than one count but fewer than ten. A much larger clone lies one base from this, so it may be a read error. This chain joins TRBV11-2 and TRBJ1-3, with D unclear. This CDR3 region has 15 residues. The V gene's germline CDR1 is SGHAT and CDR2 FQNNGV. CDR3 coding DNA: TGTGCCAGCAGCTTACGGACTATCTCTGGAAACACCGTATATTTT. Translated, it gives CASSLRTISGNTVYF.

The rearrangement links TRBV7-8 to TRBJ2-7; the match to TRBD1 covers 8 bases. The germline V gene has CDR1 SGHVS and CDR2 FQNEAQ. This CDR3 has 14 amino acids. The V and J ends lost 5 bases and 2 bases, in that order; junction bases with no gene match: 5. CDR3 amino acids: CASSTLQGAYEQYF. The CDR3 bases are TGTGCCAGCAGCACGTTACAGGGGGCCTACGAGCAGTACTTC.

V gene TRBV18 combines with J gene TRBJ2-5; no clear D. Per germline, CDR1 KGHSH and CDR2 LQKENI. The V gene lost 1 base and the J gene lost 2 bases, with 8 bases spanning the gap. The length of the CDR3 is 14 residues. The CDR3 is CASSPLGVQETQYF. As DNA, the CDR3 is TGTGCCAGCTCACCACTTGGGGTTCAAGAGACCCAGTACTTC. Full variable domain (missing parts from reference TRBV18 and TRBJ2-5): NAGVMQNPRHLVRRRGQEARLRCSPMKGHSHVYWYRQLPEEGLKFMVYLQKENIIDESGMPKERFSAEFPKEGPSILRIQQVVRGDSAAYFCASSPLGVQETQYFGPGTRLLVL.

This rearrangement joins TRBV5-1 to TRBJ2-5, with 9 bases aligning to TRBD1. Germline trimming cut 3 bases from V and 4 bases from J; bases unmatched to any gene: 7. Germline CDR1 is SGHRS and CDR2 is YFSETQ. This CDR3 comprises 15 residues. Here the CDR3 reads CASSYRQGVGETQYF. CDR3 in DNA: TGCGCCAGCAGCTATCGACAGGGGGTAGGAGAGACCCAGTACTTC. Variable domain in full (rest from reference TRBV5-1 and TRBJ2-5): KAGVTQTPRYLIKTRGQQVTLSCSPISGHRSVSWYQQTPGQGLQFLFEYFSETQRNKGNFPGRFSGRQFSNSRSEMNVSTLELGDSALYLCASSYRQGVGETQYFGPGTRLLVL.

This chain joins TRBV30 and TRBJ1-5; D unresolved. The germline V gene has CDR1 GTSNPN and CDR2 SVGIG (reference sequence). The CDR3 loop spans 13 amino acids. V was clipped by 5 bases and J by 0 bases, with 8 bases between them. The CDR3 DNA reads as TGTGCCTGGGGAAAGGATAGCAATCAGCCCCAGCATTTT. Protein product: CAWGKDSNQPQHF.

This chain connects TRBV28 to TRBJ2-7, with 7 bases matching TRBD1. This CDR3 is 14 amino acids long. CDR1 is MDHEN, CDR2 SYDVKM, per germline. The junction had 4 bases not matched to a gene; V was cut back by 0 bases and J by 5 bases. DNA for the CDR3: TGTGCCAGCAGTTTATGGGGACAGTACCACGAGCAGTACTTC. Residues: CASSLWGQYHEQYF.

J is TRBJ1-4 and V is TRBV5-1; 9 nucleotides line up with TRBD1. The CDR3 is 15 residues long. From germline, CDR1 is SGHRS and CDR2 YFSETQ. The V segment lost 4 bases and the J segment 4 bases; nucleotides outside the gene matches: 5. The CDR3 sequence is CASSRTGAINEKLFF. CDR3 sequence (DNA): TGCGCCAGCAGCAGGACAGGGGCGATTAATGAAAAACTGTTTTTT.

The J gene is TRBJ1-5, the V gene TRBV2; 7 bases map to TRBD1. Germline V gives CDR1 SNHLY, CDR2 FYNNEI. The CDR3 is 14 residues long. The junction had 4 bases not matched to a gene; V was cut back by 6 bases and J by 2 bases. The CDR3 loop is CASRHDRGNQPQHF. The CDR3 DNA reads TGTGCCAGCAGGCATGACAGGGGCAATCAGCCCCAGCATTTT. The full variable domain, completed using reference TRBV2 and TRBJ1-5, is EPEVTQTPSHQVTQMGQEVILRCVPISNHLYFYWYRQILGQKVEFLVSFYNNEISEKSEIFDDQFSVERPDGSNFTLKIRSTKLEDSAMYFCASRHDRGNQPQHFGDGTRLSIL.

This clone appeared a single time. The genes are TRBV7-9 and TRBJ2-6; 9 positions agree with TRBD2. The CDR3 contains 18 residues. With 5 bases clipped from V and 4 bases from J, the junction kept 12 bases outside the gene matches. Germline CDR1 reads SEHNR; CDR2 reads FQNEAQ (reference sequence). CDR3 sequence (DNA): TGTGCCAGCAGCCCCCGGGTAGCGGGAGCGGGGGGGGCCAACGTCCTGACTTTC. Its protein is CASSPRVAGAGGANVLTF.

The CDR3 DNA is TGTGCCAGCAGTGGCCCCCTGCCCAGCGGATACAATGAGCAGTTCTTC. This translates into CASSGPLPSGYNEQFF. The chain couples TRBV7-2 to TRBJ2-1; maybe TRBD2 (5 bases). This CDR3 is 16 amino acids long. V was shortened by 6 bases and J by 4 bases, with 19 bases between the two germline ends. CDR1 and CDR2 from the germline V gene are SGHTA and FQGNSA. Full variable domain (rest looked up from reference TRBV7-2 and TRBJ2-1): GAGVSQSPSNKVTEKGKDVELRCDPISGHTALYWYRQSLGQGLEFLIYFQGNSAPDKSGLPSDRFSAERTGGSVSTLTIQRTQQEDSAVYLCASSGPLPSGYNEQFFGPGTRLTVL.

This clone has more than one count but fewer than ten. The J gene is TRBJ2-1, the V gene TRBV4-3, with a weak D call TRBD1 (6 bases). Germline V gene lookup returns CDR1 LGHNA and CDR2 YSLEER. This CDR3 is 17 amino acids long. V was pared by 3 bases and J by 0 bases, with 15 bases between. Here the CDR3 reads CASSQGTYRSSYNEQFF. The DNA for the CDR3 is TGCGCCAGCAGCCAGGGGACATATCGGAGCTCCTACAATGAGCAGTTCTTC.

This clone appeared once. The chain combines TRBV28 with TRBJ1-1; D is perhaps TRBD1 (5 bases). Trimming took 10 bases from V and 6 from J, leaving 24 bases between them. Germline values: CDR1 MDHEN, CDR2 SYDVKM. The CDR3 is made up of 15 amino acids. CDR3 amino acids: CATNVDPGILAEAFF. Here the CDR3 DNA reads TGTGCCACAAACGTTGATCCAGGGATTTTGGCTGAAGCTTTCTTT.

Note on this clone: Being one base from a much bigger clone, this may be a read error. The same CDR3 arises from other DNA sequences in this sample as well. V and J are TRBV2 and TRBJ1-2; unclear D gene. Germline CDR1 is SNHLY and CDR2 is FYNNEI. V lost 6 bases, J lost 5 bases, and 10 bases lay in between. The length of the CDR3 is 12 residues. As DNA, the CDR3 is TGTGCCAGCAGAGTGCAAGGGTATGGCTACACCTTC. This codes for CASRVQGYGYTF. Full variable domain (missing parts from reference TRBV2 and TRBJ1-2): EPEVTQTPSHQVTQMGQEVILRCVPISNHLYFYWYRQILGQKVEFLVSFYNNEISEKSEIFDDQFSVERPDGSNFTLKIRSTKLEDSAMYFCASRVQGYGYTFGSGTRLTVV.

The J gene is TRBJ2-3, the V gene TRBV7-3; TRBD2 matches at 13 bases. CDR1 and CDR2 from the germline V gene are SGHTA and FQGTGA. The length of the CDR3 is 15 residues. The junction had 4 bases not matched to a gene; V was cut back by 1 base and J by 9 bases. As DNA, the CDR3 is TGTGCCAGCAGCTTAATACTAGCGGGAGGGCCGACGCAGTATTTT. Amino acids: CASSLILAGGPTQYF.

This chain uses TRBV28 with TRBJ1-1; D remains ambiguous. CDR1 and CDR2 from the germline V gene are MDHEN and SYDVKM. The CDR3 is 12 residues long. The ends were cut back, 5 bases at V and 11 bases at J, with 15 bases in the middle. CDR3 amino acids: CASSIPQSSAFF. In nucleotides, the CDR3 is TGTGCCAGCAGTATACCCCAGTCCTCCGCTTTCTTT.

This chain connects TRBV28 to TRBJ2-5, with D tentatively TRBD2 (6 bases). The ends were cut back, 2 bases at V and 5 bases at J, with 12 bases in the middle. The CDR3 has 14 amino acids. Looked up from germline, CDR1 is MDHEN and CDR2 is SYDVKM. The CDR3 loop is CASSLGGIGETQYF. The CDR3 nucleotides are TGTGCCAGCAGTTTAGGCGGGATTGGCGAGACCCAGTACTTC.

Turning to this clone: Since a far larger clone is one base different, this is likely a read error. Other DNA sequences in this sample translate to the same CDR3. The J gene is TRBJ2-5, the V gene TRBV5-6; the D is unclear. Germline loops: CDR1 SGHDT, CDR2 YYEEEE. The CDR3 is made up of 11 amino acids. CDR3 sequence (DNA): TGTGCTAGCAGCGAAGGGGAGACCCAGTACTTC. Translating gives CASSEGETQYF.

This chain connects TRBV28 to TRBJ1-1; D may be TRBD1 (6 bases). Germline CDR1 reads MDHEN; CDR2 reads SYDVKM. This CDR3 is 14 amino acids long. Deletions cut 3 bases from V and 5 bases from J, with 13 bases between. The CDR3 DNA is TGTGCCAGCAGTTTTCGGCAGGGGAGAACTGAAGCTTTCTTT. It specifies CASSFRQGRTEAFF.

V and J are TRBV5-4 and TRBJ1-4; D call uncertain. The CDR3 contains 14 residues. Germline V gene data show CDR1 as SGHNT and CDR2 as YYREEE (reference sequence). The germline V and J ends were trimmed by 0 bases and 5 bases, with 8 bases remaining between them. In DNA, the CDR3 is TGTGCCAGCAGCTTGGAAGGGAGGAATGAAAAACTGTTTTTT. It yields the protein CASSLEGRNEKLFF.

The chain links TRBV5-1 to TRBJ2-1; possibly TRBD1 or TRBD2 for D (5 bases each). This CDR3 contains 13 residues. Trimming removed 1 base from V and 10 bases from J, with 12 bases in between. Germline V gives CDR1 SGHRS, CDR2 YFSETQ. DNA for the CDR3: TGCGCCAGCAGCTTGCAGATCAGGGAGGAGCAGTTCTTC. This translates into CASSLQIREEQFF.